The next 12 T cell receptor beta chains were all read from a single sample in a study of T cell responses to AZD1222 COVID-19 vaccine. Sequenced by immunoSEQ multiplex PCR; TCRdb stores in-frame clones only, minus some. The sample lists 90,000 to 130,000 clones, around 83% occurring once. The sample in question was peripheral blood, obtained on day 0 of AZD1222 vaccination. The receptors originated from an adult in good health.

This chain joins TRBV4-1 and TRBJ2-2; D tentatively fits TRBD1 or TRBD2 (6 bases each). Per germline, CDR1 MGHRA and CDR2 YSYEKL. The CDR3 runs 18 residues. V was pared by 0 bases and J by 0 bases, with 14 bases between. CDR3 coding DNA: TGCGCCAGCAGCCAAGAGCCCCTAGGGGGGCCGAACACCGGGGAGCTGTTTTTT. Protein product: CASSQEPLGGPNTGELFF.

The genes are TRBV15 and TRBJ1-1, with D possibly being TRBD1 (5 bases). Germline values: CDR1 LNHNV, CDR2 YYDKDF (reference sequence). CDR3 length: 12 amino acids. V lost 0 bases and J lost 11, with 10 bases in between. The CDR3 coding sequence is TGTGCCACCAGCAGAGATGGAAAGGGGGCTTTCTTT. This sequence encodes CATSRDGKGAFF. Supplemented by reference TRBV15 and TRBJ1-1, the full variable domain reads DAMVIQNPRYQVTQFGKPVTLSCSQTLNHNVMYWYQQKSSQAPKLLFHYYDKDFNNEADTPDNFQSRRPNTSFCFLDIRSPGLGDTAMYLCATSRDGKGAFFGQGTRLTVV.

This chain uses TRBV10-3 with TRBJ2-1; D gene uncertain. Germline CDR1 and CDR2: ENHRY and SYGVKD. CDR3 length: 12 residues. Deletions cut 10 bases from V and 4 bases from J, with 11 bases between. The CDR3 region has the DNA TGTGCCACCCTGGACGCGTACAATGAGCAGTTCTTC. The encoded protein is CATLDAYNEQFF.

In its sample, this clone was seen once. The chain joins TRBV7-9 to TRBJ1-1, with D unclear. CDR1 is SEHNR and CDR2 is FQNEAQ in the germline V gene (reference sequence). Trimming took 3 bases from V and 1 from J, leaving 9 bases between them. The CDR3 is 14 amino acids. This CDR3 reads CASSFNSRNTEAFF. The CDR3 DNA sequence: TGTGCCAGCAGCTTCAATTCCCGGAACACTGAAGCTTTCTTT. The full variable domain, with the rest looked up from reference TRBV7-9 and TRBJ1-1, is DTGVSQNPRHKITKRGQNVTFRCDPISEHNRLYWYRQTLGQGPEFLTYFQNEAQLEKSRLLSDRFSAERPKGSFSTLEIQRTEQGDSAMYLCASSFNSRNTEAFFGQGTRLTVV.

This clone has just one count. CDR3 protein: CASRARGEGTEAFF. The CDR3, as DNA: TGCGCCAGCAGAGCAAGGGGAGAGGGCACTGAAGCTTTCTTT. V and J are TRBV5-1 and TRBJ1-1, with a possible D match to TRBD1 (5 bases). The CDR3 runs 14 residues. V was shortened by 5 bases and J by 4 bases, with 15 bases between the two germline ends. Per germline, CDR1 SGHRS and CDR2 YFSETQ.

In its sample, this clone was seen many times. V usage is TRBV4-2 and J usage is TRBJ2-5; 9 bases match TRBD2. The germline gives CDR1 LGHNA, CDR2 YNFKEQ. V trimming: 0 bases; J trimming: 1 base; junction bases outside the gene matches: 0. This CDR3 is built from 15 residues. The CDR3 coding sequence is TGTGCCAGCAGCCAAGAGCGGGGGGGCCAAGAGACCCAGTACTTC. Translating it yields CASSQERGGQETQYF.

The J gene is TRBJ1-2, the V gene TRBV24-1; unclear D gene. Per the germline V gene, CDR1 is KGHDR and CDR2 is SFDVKD. With 4 bases removed from V and 5 bases from J, the gap between germline ends came to 13 bases. The CDR3 has 14 amino acids. This CDR3 is CATSDPSGPYGYTF. DNA of the CDR3: TGTGCCACCAGTGACCCCTCCGGGCCTTATGGCTACACCTTC.

The gene calls are TRBV7-2 and TRBJ2-3, with D maybe TRBD2 (5 bases). This CDR3 has 15 amino acids. CDR1 and CDR2 from the germline V gene are SGHTA and FQGNSA. V dropped 6 bases and J dropped 2 bases, with 15 bases sitting between them. The CDR3 DNA follows: TGTGCCAGCAGTCCCGGACTCGAATTCACAGATACGCAGTATTTT. This codes for CASSPGLEFTDTQYF. The full variable domain, its missing parts supplied by reference TRBV7-2 and TRBJ2-3, is GAGVSQSPSNKVTEKGKDVELRCDPISGHTALYWYRQSLGQGLEFLIYFQGNSAPDKSGLPSDRFSAERTGGSVSTLTIQRTQQEDSAVYLCASSPGLEFTDTQYFGPGTRLTVL.

This chain links TRBV5-1 with TRBJ2-1, with 7 bases matching TRBD1. This CDR3 contains 14 residues. Germline V gene data show CDR1 as SGHRS and CDR2 as YFSETQ. With V trimmed by 3 bases and J by 4 bases, 4 bases remained unmatched. The CDR3 is CASSSGQSYNEQFF. In DNA form, the CDR3 reads TGCGCCAGCAGCTCGGGACAGAGTTACAATGAGCAGTTCTTC.

The rearrangement joins TRBV7-9 to TRBJ1-6; 7 nucleotides match TRBD1. The germline gives CDR1 SEHNR, CDR2 FQNEAQ (reference sequence). The CDR3 loop spans 15 amino acids. Germline trimming cut 5 bases from V and 5 bases from J; bases unmatched to any gene: 6. The CDR3 DNA sequence: TGTGCCAGCAGCCTCCCGGGACAGCATAATTCACCCCTCCACTTT. This encodes CASSLPGQHNSPLHF.

The chain combines TRBV20-1 with TRBJ2-3; D unresolved. Trimming removed 6 bases at V and 5 bases at J, with 9 bases between. This CDR3 has 11 residues. Per germline, CDR1 DFQATT and CDR2 SNEGSKA (reference sequence). The CDR3 DNA reads as TGCAGTGCAAGGAAGGGAGATACGCAGTATTTT. Its protein is CSARKGDTQYF.

V usage is TRBV18 and J usage is TRBJ1-2; D perhaps matches TRBD1 (5 bases). Germline lookup yields CDR1 KGHSH and CDR2 LQKENI. V was pared by 2 bases and J by 5 bases, with 21 bases between. CDR3 length equals 17 residues. In nucleotides, the CDR3 is TGTGCCAGCTCACCAATTCGGTTTCGGGACGAGAGTTATGGCTACACCTTC. Translation gives CASSPIRFRDESYGYTF.